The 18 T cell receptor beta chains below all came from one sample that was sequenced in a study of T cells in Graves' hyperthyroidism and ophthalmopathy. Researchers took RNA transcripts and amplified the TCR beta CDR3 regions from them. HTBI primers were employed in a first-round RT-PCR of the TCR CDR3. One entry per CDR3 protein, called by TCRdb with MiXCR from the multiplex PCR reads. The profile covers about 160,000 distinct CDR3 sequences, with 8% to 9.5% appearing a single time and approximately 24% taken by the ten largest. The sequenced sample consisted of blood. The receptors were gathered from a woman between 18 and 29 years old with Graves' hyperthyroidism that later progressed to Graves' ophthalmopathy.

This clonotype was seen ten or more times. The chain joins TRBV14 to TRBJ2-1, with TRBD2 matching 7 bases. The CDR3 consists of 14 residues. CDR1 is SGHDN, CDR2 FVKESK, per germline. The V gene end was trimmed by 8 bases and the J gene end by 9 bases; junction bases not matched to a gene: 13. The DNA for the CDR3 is TGTGCCAGCGGCCGGACTAGTGGATCGAGTGAGCAGTTCTTC. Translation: CASGRTSGSSEQFF.

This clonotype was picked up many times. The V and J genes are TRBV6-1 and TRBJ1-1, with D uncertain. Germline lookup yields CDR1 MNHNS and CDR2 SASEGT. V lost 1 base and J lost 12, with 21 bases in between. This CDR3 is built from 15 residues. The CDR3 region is CASSEVRGWAVVTFF. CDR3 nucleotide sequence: TGTGCCAGCAGTGAAGTACGTGGGTGGGCAGTGGTAACTTTCTTT.

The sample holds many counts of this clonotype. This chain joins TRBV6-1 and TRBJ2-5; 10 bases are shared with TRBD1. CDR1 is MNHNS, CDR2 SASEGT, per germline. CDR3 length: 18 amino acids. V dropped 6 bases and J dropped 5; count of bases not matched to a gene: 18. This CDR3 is CASSSLGVTDRGLETQYF. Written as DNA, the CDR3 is TGTGCCAGCAGCAGTCTAGGGGTTACGGACAGGGGGTTGGAGACCCAGTACTTC.

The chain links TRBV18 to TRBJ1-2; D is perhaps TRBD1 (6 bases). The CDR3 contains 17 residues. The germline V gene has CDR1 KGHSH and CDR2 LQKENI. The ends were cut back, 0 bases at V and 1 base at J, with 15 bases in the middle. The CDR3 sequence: CASSPPARGWVNYGYTF. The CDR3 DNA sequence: TGTGCCAGCTCACCACCGGCCAGGGGATGGGTTAACTATGGCTACACCTTC. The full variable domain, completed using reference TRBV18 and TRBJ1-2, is NAGVMQNPRHLVRRRGQEARLRCSPMKGHSHVYWYRQLPEEGLKFMVYLQKENIIDESGMPKERFSAEFPKEGPSILRIQQVVRGDSAAYFCASSPPARGWVNYGYTFGSGTRLTVV.

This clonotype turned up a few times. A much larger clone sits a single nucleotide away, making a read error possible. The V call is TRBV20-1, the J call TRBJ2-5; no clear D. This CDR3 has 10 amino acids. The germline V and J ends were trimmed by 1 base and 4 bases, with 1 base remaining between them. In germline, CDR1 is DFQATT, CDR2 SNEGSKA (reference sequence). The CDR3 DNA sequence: TGCAGTGCTAGAGGAGAGACCCAGTACTTC. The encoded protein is CSARGETQYF.

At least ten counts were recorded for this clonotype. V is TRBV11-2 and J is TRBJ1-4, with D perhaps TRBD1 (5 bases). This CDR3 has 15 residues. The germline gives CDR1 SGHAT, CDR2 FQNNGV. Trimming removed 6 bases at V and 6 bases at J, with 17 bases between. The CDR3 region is CASRLPGRRDEKLFF. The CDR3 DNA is TGTGCCAGCAGACTACCGGGACGTCGAGATGAAAAACTGTTTTTT. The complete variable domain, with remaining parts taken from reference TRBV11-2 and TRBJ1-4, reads EAGVAQSPRYKIIEKRQSVAFWCNPISGHATLYWYQQILGQGPKLLIQFQNNGVVDDSQLPKDRFSAERLKGVDSTLKIQPAKLEDSAVYLCASRLPGRRDEKLFFGSGTQLSVL.

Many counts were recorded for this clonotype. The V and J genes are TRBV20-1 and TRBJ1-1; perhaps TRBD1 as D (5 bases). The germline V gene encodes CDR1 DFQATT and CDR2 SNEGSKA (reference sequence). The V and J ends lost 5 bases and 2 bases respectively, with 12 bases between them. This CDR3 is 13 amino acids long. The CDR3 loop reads CSAASTGNTEAFF. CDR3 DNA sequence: TGCAGTGCTGCCAGCACAGGAAACACTGAAGCTTTCTTT.

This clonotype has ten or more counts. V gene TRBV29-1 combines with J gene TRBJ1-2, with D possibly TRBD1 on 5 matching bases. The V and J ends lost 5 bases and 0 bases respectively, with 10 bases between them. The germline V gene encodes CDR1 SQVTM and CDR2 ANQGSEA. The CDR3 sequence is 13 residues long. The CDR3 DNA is TGCAGCGTTAGGACACCGTCTAACTATGGCTACACCTTC. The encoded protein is CSVRTPSNYGYTF.

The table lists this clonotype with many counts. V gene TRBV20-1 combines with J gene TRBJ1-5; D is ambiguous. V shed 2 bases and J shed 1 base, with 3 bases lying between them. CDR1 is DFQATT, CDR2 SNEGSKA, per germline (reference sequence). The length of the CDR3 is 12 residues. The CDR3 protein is CSARRSNQPQHF. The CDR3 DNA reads TGCAGTGCTAGAAGGAGCAATCAGCCCCAGCATTTT.

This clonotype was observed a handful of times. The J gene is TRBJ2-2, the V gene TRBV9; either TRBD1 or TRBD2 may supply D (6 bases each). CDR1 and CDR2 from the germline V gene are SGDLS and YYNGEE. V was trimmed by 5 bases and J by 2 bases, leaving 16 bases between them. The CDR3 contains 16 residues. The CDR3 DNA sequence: TGTGCCAGCAGTCGAGGGGGGCGGGAAAACACCGGGGAGCTGTTTTTT. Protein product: CASSRGGRENTGELFF.

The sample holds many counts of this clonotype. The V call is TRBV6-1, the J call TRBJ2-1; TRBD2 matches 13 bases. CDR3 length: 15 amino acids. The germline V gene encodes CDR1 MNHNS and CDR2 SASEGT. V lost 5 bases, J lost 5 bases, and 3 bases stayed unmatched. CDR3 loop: CASSYTSGGDNEQFF. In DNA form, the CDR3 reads TGTGCCAGCAGTTATACTAGCGGGGGGGACAATGAGCAGTTCTTC.

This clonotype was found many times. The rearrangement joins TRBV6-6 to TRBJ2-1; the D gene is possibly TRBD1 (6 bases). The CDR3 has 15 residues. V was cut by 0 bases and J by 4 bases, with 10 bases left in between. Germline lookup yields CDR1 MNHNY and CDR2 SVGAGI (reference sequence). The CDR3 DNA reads TGTGCCAGCAGTTACTCAGACAGGAGGTACAATGAGCAGTTCTTC. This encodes CASSYSDRRYNEQFF.

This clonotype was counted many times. CDR3 bases: TGTGCCAGCAGTGGCGAGTACGAGCAGTACTTC. This gives the protein CASSGEYEQYF. V gene TRBV2 combines with J gene TRBJ2-7; D unclear. V gave up 4 bases and J gave up 4 bases, with 5 bases separating them. The V gene's germline CDR1 is SNHLY and CDR2 FYNNEI. This CDR3 has 11 residues.

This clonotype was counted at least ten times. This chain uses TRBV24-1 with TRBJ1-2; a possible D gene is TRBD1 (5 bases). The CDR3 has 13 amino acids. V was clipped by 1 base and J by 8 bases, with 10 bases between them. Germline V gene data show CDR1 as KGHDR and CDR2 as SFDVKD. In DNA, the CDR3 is TGTGCCACCAGTGATTTTGCCGGGGGGGGCTACACCTTC. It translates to CATSDFAGGGYTF.

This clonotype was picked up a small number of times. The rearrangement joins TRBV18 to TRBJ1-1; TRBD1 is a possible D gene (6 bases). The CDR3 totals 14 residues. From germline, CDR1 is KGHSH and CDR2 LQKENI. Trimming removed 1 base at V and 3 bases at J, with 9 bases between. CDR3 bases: TGTGCCAGCTCACCACAGGGGGGCTACACTGAAGCTTTCTTT. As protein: CASSPQGGYTEAFF.

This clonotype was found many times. CDR3 in amino acids: CASSFGQGNQPQHF. As DNA, the CDR3 is TGTGCCAGCAGTTTTGGACAGGGGAATCAGCCCCAGCATTTT. The chain carries TRBV28 and TRBJ1-5; TRBD1 aligns across 9 bases. CDR3 length: 14 residues. V lost 3 bases to trimming and J lost 4 bases; unmatched junction nucleotides: 1. CDR1 and CDR2 from the germline V gene are MDHEN and SYDVKM.

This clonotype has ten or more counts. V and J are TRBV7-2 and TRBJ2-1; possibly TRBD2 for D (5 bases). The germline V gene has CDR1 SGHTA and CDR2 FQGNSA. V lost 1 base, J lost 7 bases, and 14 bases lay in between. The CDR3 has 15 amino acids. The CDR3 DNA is TGTGCCAGCAGCTTAGTTGAGTGGGAGACAAATGAGCAGTTCTTC. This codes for CASSLVEWETNEQFF.

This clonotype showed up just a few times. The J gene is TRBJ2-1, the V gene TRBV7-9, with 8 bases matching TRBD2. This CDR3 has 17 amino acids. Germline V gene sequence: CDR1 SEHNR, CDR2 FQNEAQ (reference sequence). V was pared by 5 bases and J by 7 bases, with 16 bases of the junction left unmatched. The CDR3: CASSLLGTGGPINEQFF. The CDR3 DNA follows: TGTGCCAGCAGCCTGCTAGGAACGGGGGGGCCAATTAATGAGCAGTTCTTC. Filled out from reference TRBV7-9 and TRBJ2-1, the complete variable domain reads DTGVSQNPRHKITKRGQNVTFRCDPISEHNRLYWYRQTLGQGPEFLTYFQNEAQLEKSRLLSDRFSAERPKGSFSTLEIQRTEQGDSAMYLCASSLLGTGGPINEQFFGPGTRLTVL.